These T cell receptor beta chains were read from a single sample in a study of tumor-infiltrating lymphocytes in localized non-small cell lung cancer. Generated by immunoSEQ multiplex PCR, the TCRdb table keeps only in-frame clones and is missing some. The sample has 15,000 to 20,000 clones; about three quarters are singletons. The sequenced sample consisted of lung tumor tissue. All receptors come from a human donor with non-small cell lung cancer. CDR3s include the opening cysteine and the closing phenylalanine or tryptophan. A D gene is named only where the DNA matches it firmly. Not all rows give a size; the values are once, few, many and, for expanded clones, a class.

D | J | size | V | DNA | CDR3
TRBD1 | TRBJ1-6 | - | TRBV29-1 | TGCAGCGTGAGGGACAGCCTGTCTTCACCCCTCCACTTT | CSVRDSLSSPLHF
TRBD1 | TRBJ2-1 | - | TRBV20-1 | TGCAGTGCTAACAGGGGGCGAGAGCAGTTCTTC | CSANRGREQFF
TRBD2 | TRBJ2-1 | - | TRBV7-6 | TGTGCCAGCAGCCTAGCGGGTTCATACAATGAGCAGTTCTTC | CASSLAGSYNEQFF
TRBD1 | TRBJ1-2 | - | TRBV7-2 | TGTGCCAGCAGCCCCTCCGGACAGGTGCCCTATGGCTACACCTTC | CASSPSGQVPYGYTF
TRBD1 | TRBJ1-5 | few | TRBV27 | TGTGCCAGCAGAGAGGACAGGGAGGGTCAGCCCCAGCATTTT | CASREDREGQPQHF
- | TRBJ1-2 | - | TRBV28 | TGTGCCAGCAGTTTATGGGACCGGATAACCCAGAATGGCTACACCTTC | CASSLWDRITQNGYTF
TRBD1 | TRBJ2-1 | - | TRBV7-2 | TGTGCCAGCAGCCAAACAGGGGCGAAGTTCAATGAGCAGTTCTTC | CASSQTGAKFNEQFF
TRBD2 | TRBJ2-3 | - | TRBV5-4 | TGTGCCAGCAGCCCTGGGCTAGCGGGACTTGCGGATACGCAGTATTTT | CASSPGLAGLADTQYF
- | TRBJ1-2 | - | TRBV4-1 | TGCGCCAGCAGCCAAGAATTAGCAGTTGGCTACACCTTC | CASSQELAVGYTF
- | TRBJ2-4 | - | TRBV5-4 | TGTGCCAGCACCCCGGCCCCCGGACCGGGAAAGATGTTGGTCAAAAACATTCAGTACTTC | CASTPAPGPGKMLVKNIQYF
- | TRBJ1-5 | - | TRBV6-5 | TGTGCCAGCAGTGCCCCAGGGGCTTCCCAGCATTTT | CASSAPGASQHF
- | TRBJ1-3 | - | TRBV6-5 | TGTGCCAGCAGTTACAACGGGCAGGGGTACGGAAACACCATATATTTT | CASSYNGQGYGNTIYF
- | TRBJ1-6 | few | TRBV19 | TGTGCCAGTAGTCCCCACGGACAAGAAGGGTCACCCCTCCACTTT | CASSPHGQEGSPLHF
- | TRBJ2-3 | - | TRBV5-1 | TGCGCCAGCAGCTGGGGACGGGCCGGCACAGATACGCAGTATTTT | CASSWGRAGTDTQYF
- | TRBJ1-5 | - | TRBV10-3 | TGTGCCTCCCGGCCAGGGCTTAATCAGCCCCAGCATTTT | CASRPGLNQPQHF
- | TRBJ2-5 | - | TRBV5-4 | TGTGCCAGCAGCTTAAAGAAAAAGGGTGGAGAGACCCAGTACTTC | CASSLKKKGGETQYF
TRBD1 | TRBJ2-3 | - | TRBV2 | TGTGCCAGCAGGGACACAGGGGGGAAGAATACGCAGTATTTT | CASRDTGGKNTQYF
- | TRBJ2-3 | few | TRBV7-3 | TGTGCCAGCAGCTTAACGGGGTGGGGGGCAGATACGCAGTATTTT | CASSLTGWGADTQYF
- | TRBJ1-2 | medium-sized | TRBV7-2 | TGTGCCAGCAGCTTATATGAGGGCTACACCTTC | CASSLYEGYTF
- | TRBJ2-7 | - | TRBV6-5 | TGTGCCAGCAGCCGGACAGCGCATTCCTACGAGCAGTACTTC | CASSRTAHSYEQYF